Here is one T cell receptor (beta chain) with its context. Its antigen is unknown. These data come from a study of T cell repertoires in cytomegalovirus infection. Turning to the study itself: CMV epitopes that were recently identified and HLA-C-restricted were used alongside well-studied HLA-B-restricted ones. Public TCR beta signatures provided an indication of both CMV infection and a matching HLA type.

TCRdb re-called the reads through MiXCR, storing one row per CDR3 protein. The sample has approximately 730,000 distinct CDR3 sequences, about 28% seen once. Study conclusions and caveats: People with CMV and the relevant HLA were identified by cumulative public TCR beta family frequency. Clonotype analysis showed dominance of the ex vivo response by HLA-C-restricted CMV-specific TCR beta clonotypes.

This receptor was obtained from a human donor in good health (CMV status not recorded). Some clones in this sample may be carry-over from other donors' samples. Here the sequenced sample was cultured CD8+ T cells from PBMCs, taken from culture after CMV antigen stimulation.

CDR3 sequence reads: CASSYSRRLYNEQFF. The CDR3, as DNA: TGTGCCAGCAGTTACTCTAGACGGCTCTACAATGAGCAGTTCTTC. V gene TRBV6-5 combines with J gene TRBJ2-1, with D unresolved. The CDR3 has 15 amino acids. CDR1 and CDR2 from the germline V gene are MNHEY and SVGAGI. With 0 bases removed from V and 3 bases from J, the gap between germline ends came to 9 bases.